This T cell receptor beta chain is from a study of T cell responses to AZD1222 COVID-19 vaccine. Germline CDR1 reads SGHTS; CDR2 reads YDEGEE. V lost 2 bases and J lost 7, with 13 bases in between. CDR3 length: 14 residues. Concerning this clone: Antigen specificity is unknown.

Profiled with immunoSEQ multiplex PCR; TCRdb holds only in-frame clones, not every one. The table lists about 120,000 clones, about 90% of them singletons. Study-level points and caveats: Close to half of spike-specific TCRs reportedly recognize unmutated variant regions. Researchers took repertoire samples only after the peak T cell response had come. The span of vaccine-associated CD4 TCRs extended across spike, with dominance at 160-218 and 743-854.

Source: peripheral blood, taken on day 0 of AZD1222 vaccination. The source of this sequence is an adult in good health. The chain combines TRBV5-8 with TRBJ1-5; possible D gene TRBD1, 6 bases. The CDR3 spells CASSLQGMGQPQHF. The CDR3 bases are TGTGCCAGCAGCTTACAGGGAATGGGGCAGCCCCAGCATTTT. The full variable domain, with the rest looked up from reference TRBV5-8 and TRBJ1-5, is EAGVTQSPTHLIKTRGQQATLRCSPISGHTSVYWYQQALGLGLQFLLWYDEGEERNRGNFPPRFSGRQFPNYSSELNVNALELEDSALYLCASSLQGMGQPQHFGDGTRLSIL.